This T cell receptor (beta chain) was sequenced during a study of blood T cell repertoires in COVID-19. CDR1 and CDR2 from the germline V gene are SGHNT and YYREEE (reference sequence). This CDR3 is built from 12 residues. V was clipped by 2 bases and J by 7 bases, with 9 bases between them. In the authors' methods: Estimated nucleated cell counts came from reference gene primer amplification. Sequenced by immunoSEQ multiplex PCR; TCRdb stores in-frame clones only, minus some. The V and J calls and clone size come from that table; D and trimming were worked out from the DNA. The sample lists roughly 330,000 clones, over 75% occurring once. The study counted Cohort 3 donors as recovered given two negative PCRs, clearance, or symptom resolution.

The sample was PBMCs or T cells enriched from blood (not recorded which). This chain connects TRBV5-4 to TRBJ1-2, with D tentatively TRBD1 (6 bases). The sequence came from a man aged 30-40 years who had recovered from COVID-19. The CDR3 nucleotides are TGTGCCAGCAGCTTAGGGGGATCTGGCTACACCTTC. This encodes CASSLGGSGYTF.